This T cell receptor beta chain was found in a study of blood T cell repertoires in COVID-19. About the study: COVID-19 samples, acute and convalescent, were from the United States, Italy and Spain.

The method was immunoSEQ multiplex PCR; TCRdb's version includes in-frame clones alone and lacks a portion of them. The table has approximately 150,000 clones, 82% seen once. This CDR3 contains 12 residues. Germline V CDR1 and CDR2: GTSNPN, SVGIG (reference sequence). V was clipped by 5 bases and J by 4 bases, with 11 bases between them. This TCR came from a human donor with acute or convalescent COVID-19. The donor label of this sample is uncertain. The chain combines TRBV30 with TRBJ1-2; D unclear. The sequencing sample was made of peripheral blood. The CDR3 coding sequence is TGTGCCTGGGCGTCGTCCTTCTATGGCTACACCTTC. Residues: CAWASSFYGYTF. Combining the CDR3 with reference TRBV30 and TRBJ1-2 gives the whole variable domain SQTIHQWPATLVQPVGSPLSLECTVEGTSNPNLYWYRQAAGRGLQLLFYSVGIGQISSEVPQNLSASRPQDRQFILSSKKLLLSDSGFYLCAWASSFYGYTFGSGTRLTVV.